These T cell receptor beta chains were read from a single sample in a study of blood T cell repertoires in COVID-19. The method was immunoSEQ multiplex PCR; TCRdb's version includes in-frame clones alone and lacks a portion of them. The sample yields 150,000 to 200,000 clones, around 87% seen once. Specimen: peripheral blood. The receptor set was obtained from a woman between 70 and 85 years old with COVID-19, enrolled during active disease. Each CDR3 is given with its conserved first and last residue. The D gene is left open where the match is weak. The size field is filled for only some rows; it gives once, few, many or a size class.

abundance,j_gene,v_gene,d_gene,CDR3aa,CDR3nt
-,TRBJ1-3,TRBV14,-,CASSQVRSGNTIYF,TGTGCCAGCAGCCAAGTTCGCTCTGGAAACACCATATATTTT
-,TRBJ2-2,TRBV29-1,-,CSVVGGSGELFF,TGCAGCGTTGTTGGCGGGTCCGGGGAGCTGTTTTTT
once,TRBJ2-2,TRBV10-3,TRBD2,CAIKTSGRRDGELFF,TGTGCCATCAAGACTAGCGGGAGGCGGGACGGGGAGCTGTTTTTT
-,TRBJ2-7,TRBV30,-,CAWLRRATYEQYF,TGTGCCTGGCTGAGGCGCGCTACCTACGAGCAGTACTTC
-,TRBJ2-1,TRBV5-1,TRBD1,CASSWTGVEQFF,TGCGCCAGCAGCTGGACAGGGGTGGAGCAGTTCTTC
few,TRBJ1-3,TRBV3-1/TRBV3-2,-,CASSRQAQGNTIYF,TGTGCCAGCAGCCGACAGGCGCAGGGAAACACCATATATTTT
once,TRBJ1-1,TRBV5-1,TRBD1,CASSLVGPGGAGNTEAFF,TGCGCCAGCAGCTTGGTGGGGCCAGGGGGCGCGGGAAACACTGAAGCTTTCTTT
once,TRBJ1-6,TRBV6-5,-,CASRSLEGYNSPLHF,TGTGCCAGCAGGTCTTTGGAGGGTTATAATTCACCCCTCCACTTT
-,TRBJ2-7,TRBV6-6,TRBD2,CASSQGTIVSYEQYF,TGTGCCAGCAGTCAAGGGACTATAGTTAGCTACGAGCAGTACTTC
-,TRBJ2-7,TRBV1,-,CTSSQDRDSRDEQYF,TGCACCAGCAGCCAAGATCGCGACTCGAGGGACGAGCAGTACTTC
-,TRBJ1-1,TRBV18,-,CASSLQGKDTEAFF,TGTGCCAGCTCACTGCAGGGGAAGGACACTGAAGCTTTCTTT